The clone carrying this T cell receptor (beta chain) was observed a handful of times. Its antigen is not known. The data stem from a study of T cell responses to AZD1222 COVID-19 vaccine. Study observations and caveats: Reportedly, nearly half of unique spike TCRs recognized epitopes outside B.1.351/B.1.1.7 mutations.

CDR1 is SNHLY and CDR2 is FYNNEI in the germline V gene. The CDR3 is 14 residues long. V lost 5 bases to trimming and J lost 5 bases; unmatched junction nucleotides: 4. Using immunoSEQ multiplex PCR, the repertoire was profiled, and TCRdb retains in-frame clones only, with some absent. The repertoire holds approximately 140,000 clones, with about 93% as singletons. The receptor was isolated from an adult who received the AZD1222 COVID-19 vaccine. The rearrangement joins TRBV2 to TRBJ1-1, with TRBD1 matching 11 bases. The source material was peripheral blood, sampled 28 days after the second AZD1222 dose. CDR3 nucleotides: TGTGCCAGCAGTCAGGACAGGGGGCTAACTGAAGCTTTCTTT. Encoded protein: CASSQDRGLTEAFF.